These 4 T cell receptor beta chains were all obtained from the same sample, sequenced in a study of blood T cell repertoires in COVID-19. Using immunoSEQ multiplex PCR, the repertoire was profiled, and TCRdb retains in-frame clones only, with some absent. The table records about 34,000 clones, about nine tenths of them present only once. The sequenced material came from peripheral blood. Receptors were obtained from a man aged 80 or over with acute or convalescent COVID-19.

The chain couples TRBV5-1 to TRBJ2-7, with 12 bases lining up with TRBD2. Losses at the gene ends were 4 bases for V and 6 bases for J; bases not matched to a gene: 5. The germline CDR1 and CDR2 sequences are SGHRS and YFSETQ. The CDR3 runs 14 residues. The CDR3 region is CASSTSGGPSEQYF. The CDR3 bases are TGCGCCAGCAGCACTAGCGGGGGGCCAAGCGAGCAGTACTTC.

CDR3 nucleotide sequence: TGTGCCAGCAGTGGAAATATCGGTGGCAGGTACAATGAGCAGTTCTTC. Its protein is CASSGNIGGRYNEQFF. V gene TRBV28 combines with J gene TRBJ2-1; unclear D gene. Trimming removed 5 bases at V and 4 bases at J, with 18 bases between. CDR3 length: 16 amino acids. Looked up from germline, CDR1 is MDHEN and CDR2 is SYDVKM.

The chain uses TRBV6-6 and TRBJ1-5, with 7 bases lining up with TRBD1. J lost 5 bases, V lost 6 bases, and 4 bases had no gene match. The CDR3 loop spans 13 amino acids. In germline, CDR1 is MNHNY, CDR2 SVGAGI (reference sequence). CDR3 coding DNA: TGTGCCAGCAGACAGGGGCCCTATCAGCCCCAGCATTTT. Translation: CASRQGPYQPQHF.

This clone was seen a few times. The V gene is TRBV6-5, the J gene TRBJ1-1; no firm D call. The CDR3 loop spans 14 amino acids. The V end was cut by 6 bases, the J end by 0 bases, with 11 bases between. Germline CDR1 is MNHEY and CDR2 is SVGAGI. This CDR3 reads CASRRRNMNTEAFF. The CDR3 DNA reads TGTGCCAGCAGACGTCGAAACATGAACACTGAAGCTTTCTTT.